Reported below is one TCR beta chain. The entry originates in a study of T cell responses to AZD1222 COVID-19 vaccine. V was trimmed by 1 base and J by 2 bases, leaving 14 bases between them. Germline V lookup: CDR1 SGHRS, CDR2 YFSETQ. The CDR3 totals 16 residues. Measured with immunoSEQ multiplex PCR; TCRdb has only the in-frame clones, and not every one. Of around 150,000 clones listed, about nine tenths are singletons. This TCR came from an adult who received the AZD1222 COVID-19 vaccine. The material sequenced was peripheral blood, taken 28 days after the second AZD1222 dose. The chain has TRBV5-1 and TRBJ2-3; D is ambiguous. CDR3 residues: CASSLLKRDHTDTQYF. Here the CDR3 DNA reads TGCGCCAGCAGCTTGTTAAAGCGAGACCACACAGATACGCAGTATTTT.